The TCR beta chain described here comes from a study of control samples from healthy donors and cancer patients. The table came from immunoSEQ multiplex PCR; TCRdb's copy has only in-frame clones and leaves some out. Found here are about 80,000 clones, 88% of them singletons; the top ten hold approximately 5.1%. The CDR3 is 15 amino acids. V was cut by 3 bases and J by 1 base, with 11 bases left in between. From germline, CDR1 is SGHTA and CDR2 FQGNSA. The receptor was isolated from a woman in her 50s in good health. The sequenced sample was blood. V and J are TRBV7-2 and TRBJ2-3; D is undetermined. The chain's CDR3 is CASSLTSLRTDTQYF. The CDR3 nucleotides are TGTGCCAGCAGCTTGACGAGTCTCCGCACAGATACGCAGTATTTT.